This is a list of T cell receptor beta chains from one sample in a study of OX40 agonist ivuxolimab in advanced cancers. The assay was immunoSEQ multiplex PCR, and TCRdb's table has in-frame clones only and misses some. The sample includes roughly 34,000 clones, approximately 89% seen only once; the top ten take 0.92%. Source: CD4+ or CD8+ T cells sorted from blood, taken in a trial of the OX40 agonist ivuxolimab. The receptors come from an adult with an advanced solid tumor such as melanoma, head and neck, liver or kidney cancer. CDR3s include the opening cysteine and the closing phenylalanine or tryptophan.

V gene | CDR3 protein
TRBV19 | CASRDNYGYTF
TRBV6-5 | CASWGRGAGSYEQYF
TRBV7-3 | CASSLKGGGNEQFF
TRBV2 | CASSEIRQGARGYTF
TRBV4-1 | CASSLPTSGSTDTQYF
TRBV7-2 | CASRIAGDWETQYF
TRBV12-5 | CASAMRIRGYNQPQHF
TRBV28 | CASQRDGADYGYTF
TRBV15 | CATSTDLGSDDYYGYTF
TRBV30 | CAWKGHSNSPLHF
TRBV19 | CASSSYREDTGELFF
TRBV14 | CASSPGGGLGYGYTF
TRBV5-5 | CASSPIRGSAEQYF
TRBV7-2 | CASSSVAGRGNEQFF
TRBV19 | CASDSGRVRNSPLHF
TRBV4-3 | CASSQEVTRFNEQFF
TRBV5-6 | CASSLAGGSGDRDTIYF
TRBV6-5 | CASSGQSNYGYTF
TRBV18 | CASSPSGRAQFYEQYF
TRBV28 | CASRKRLAKNIQYF
TRBV30 | CAWIHHGGTEAFF
TRBV6-1 | CASRWEETQYF
TRBV30 | CAWSTGPGELFF
TRBV7-3 | CASTQSSGGVHTQYF
TRBV7-3 | CASSPGVGTEAFF
TRBV7-9 | CASSWAQGYTEAFF
TRBV5-5 | CASSLLAQGAGSNQPQHF
TRBV7-9 | CASSLPRAGGGTGELFF
TRBV6-4 | CASSRGASSTDTQYF
TRBV12-5 | CASGEIVQGKTYGYTF
TRBV18 | CASSPPLPNTGELFF
TRBV6-6 | CAIAQGQNTEAFF
TRBV19 | CASSTPTDTQYF
TRBV15 | CATSTPSDSSYNEQFF
TRBV28 | CASSSQGEFGEKLFF
TRBV28 | CASSLSWQPQHF
TRBV11-3 | CASSSAPDTEAFF
TRBV15 | CATSRAGGQGDYEQYF
TRBV2 | CASRSYTGPYEQYF
TRBV19 | CASSPQGTYEQYF
TRBV14 | CASSQTKGQGYPYEQYF
TRBV11-3 | CASSFGGDETQYF
TRBV11-2 | CASSPWDSGNTIYF
TRBV5-5 | CASSGGRAGPGTNEKLFF
TRBV5-6 | CASSRSRDTNIQYF
TRBV7-9 | CASSLEPGGEQYF
TRBV7-8 | CASSFDRGRGEKLFF
TRBV10-1 | CASSTGQLGTEAFF
TRBV18 | CASSPDSSGNTIYF
TRBV14 | CASSHNSYNSPLHF